This T cell receptor (beta chain) was sequenced during a study of control samples from healthy donors and cancer patients (dated by TCRdb to between 2020 and 2021). On this clone itself: The antigen this receptor binds is unknown. Base qualities are not recorded, but no much larger clone differs from it by a single base.

Per the germline V gene, SGHVS is the CDR1 and FQNEAQ is the CDR2. The trim is 1 base for V and 4 bases for J, with a gap of 13 bases between the germline ends. Including cysteine and phenylalanine, the CDR3 has 15 amino acids. Only CDR3 DNA remains: 45 bases, in frame from the first base. The library was prepared using the immunoSEQ multiplex PCR assay. As stored in TCRdb, this immuneACCESS dataset retains in-frame rearrangements with V and J assigned. A fraction of the clones does not appear; measured against another copy, unresolved V genes explain less than half of the discrepancy, and the remainder lacks a known reason. Present in this sample are roughly 120,000 clones, around 91% of which were seen just once. Jointly, the top ten make up around 1.1% of the sample.

The specimen sequenced was PBMCs. The receptor's source is a woman between 50 and 59 years old with colorectal cancer. The rearranged chain carries TRBV7-8 and TRBJ2-5, with the D gene possibly TRBD1 or TRBD2, each one fitting 5 bases. The sequence in DNA is TGTGCCAGCAGCTTAGGCCGACAGAGGGGAGAGACCCAGTACTTC. The resulting protein is CASSLGRQRGETQYF.